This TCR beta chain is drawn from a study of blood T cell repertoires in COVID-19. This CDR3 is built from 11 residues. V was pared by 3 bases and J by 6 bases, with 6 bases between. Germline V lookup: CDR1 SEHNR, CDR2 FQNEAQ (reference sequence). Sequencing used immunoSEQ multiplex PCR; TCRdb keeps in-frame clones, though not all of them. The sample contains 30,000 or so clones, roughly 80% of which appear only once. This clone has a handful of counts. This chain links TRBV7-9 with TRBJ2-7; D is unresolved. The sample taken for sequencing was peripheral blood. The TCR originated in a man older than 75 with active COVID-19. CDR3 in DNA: TGTGCCAGCAGCTTCCCAGGCGAGCAGTACTTC. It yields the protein CASSFPGEQYF.